The clone carrying this TCR beta chain was found a few times. This CDR3 is 13 amino acids long. CDR1 and CDR2 from the germline V gene are LNHDA and SQIVND (reference sequence). V gave up 4 bases and J gave up 6 bases; unmatched junction bases: 4. This sample stems from a study of blood T cell repertoires in COVID-19. Method: immunoSEQ multiplex PCR; TCRdb's copy keeps in-frame clones and lacks some. The repertoire includes under 30,000 clones, 83% of them detected once, and around 25% sits in the top ten. The clonotype was recovered from a human donor in a cohort sampled during active COVID-19. The sequencing sample was made of peripheral blood. The chain recombines TRBV19 with TRBJ2-3; 7 nucleotides match TRBD1. The CDR3 region is CASSTGQEDTQYF. DNA for the CDR3: TGTGCCAGTAGTACCGGACAGGAGGATACGCAGTATTTT.